The 5 T cell receptor beta chains below were found in one sample sequenced in a study of T cells in Graves' hyperthyroidism and ophthalmopathy. What was amplified from RNA transcripts were TCR beta CDR3 regions. First-round RT-PCR targeting the TCR CDR3 was performed with the HTBI primer set. TCRdb re-derived calls from the multiplex PCR reads in MiXCR, one entry per CDR3 protein. This sample yields a few hundred thousand distinct CDR3 sequences, of which approximately 14% are seen a single time; 5.3% belongs to the top ten. The sample consisted of blood. The receptors stem from a woman aged 18-29 years with Graves' hyperthyroidism.

This clonotype has at least ten counts. The chain couples TRBV12-3 or TRBV12-4 to TRBJ2-7; 9 bases align to TRBD1. The CDR3 covers 13 residues. Trimming at V came to 5 bases and at J to 6 bases, leaving 5 bases not matched to a gene. This CDR3 is CASSDTGGGEQYF. The CDR3 DNA is TGTGCCAGCAGTGACACAGGGGGCGGCGAGCAGTACTTC.

CDR3 DNA: TGCAGTGCTAGGCTAGCGGGAATCACAGATACGCAGTATTTT. This encodes CSARLAGITDTQYF. The chain joins TRBV20-1 to TRBJ2-3; 9 nucleotides align to TRBD2. Germline-derived CDR1 and CDR2 are DFQATT and SNEGSKA (reference sequence). V lost 3 bases and J lost 2; bases outside the gene matches: 3. The CDR3 length is 14 residues.

This clonotype has a count of ten or more. The chain is built from TRBV3-1 and TRBJ2-7; perhaps TRBD2 as D (6 bases). This CDR3 is built from 16 residues. CDR1 LGHDT and CDR2 YNNKEL come from the germline V gene (reference sequence). Between the trimmed V and J ends, which lost 0 bases and 2 bases, there was a span of 14 bases. The CDR3 here is CASSQDLFGGTYEQYF. In DNA form, the CDR3 reads TGTGCCAGCAGCCAAGATTTGTTCGGAGGGACCTACGAGCAGTACTTC.

The table lists this clonotype with many counts. The rearrangement uses TRBV6-1 and TRBJ2-1; the D gene is possibly TRBD1 (5 bases). The CDR3 length is 17 residues. The V and J ends lost 2 bases and 8 bases respectively, with 22 bases between them. Germline-derived CDR1 and CDR2 are MNHNS and SASEGT. The CDR3 sequence: CASSEPGRSRATDEQFF. CDR3 coding DNA: TGTGCCAGCAGTGAACCGGGCCGATCACGGGCGACAGATGAGCAGTTCTTC.

This clonotype has a count of ten or more. The CDR3 protein is CASSWGLAGSYNEQFF. Here the CDR3 DNA reads TGTGCCAGCAGCTGGGGCCTAGCGGGTTCCTACAATGAGCAGTTCTTC. The rearrangement links TRBV7-2 to TRBJ2-1, with TRBD2 matching over 8 bases. The ends lost 4 bases at V and 1 base at J; junction bases unmatched: 6. CDR3 length equals 16 residues. Germline loops: CDR1 SGHTA, CDR2 FQGNSA.